This TCR beta chain was recovered during a study of PD-1 blockade in classical Hodgkin lymphoma. Assay used: immunoSEQ multiplex PCR; TCRdb lists only in-frame clones, some missing. The sample shows about 97,000 clones, approximately 88% of them seen only once. This clone was seen only a few times. Brentuximab vedotin exposure varied, and every patient relapsed after autologous stem cell transplantation. The best responses consisted of complete response, partial response or progressive disease. This CDR3 has 14 residues. Between the trimmed V and J ends, which lost 4 bases and 8 bases, there was a span of 18 bases.

The TCR sequence derives from a human donor with classical Hodgkin lymphoma. The chain recombines TRBV5-3 with TRBJ1-2; D remains unclear. TRBV5-3 falls under the ORF class, with uncertain function. This specimen consisted of peripheral blood mononuclear cells (PBMCs), obtained at baseline. The CDR3 nucleotides read TGTGCCAGAAGCCATCTGAGGGTATTAGAAGGCTACACCTTC. It translates to CARSHLRVLEGYTF.